This TCR beta chain stems from a study of PD-1 blockade in mismatch repair-deficient tumors. The wider study: All were previously treated, progressing patients with about a dozen mismatch repair-deficient cancer types. Study-wide findings and caveats: After pembrolizumab, tumor-resident clones rose rapidly, then generally contracted before radiologic responses.

TCRdb's copy holds only in-frame clones and misses some; the assay was immunoSEQ multiplex PCR. The table lists about 22,000 clones, about four fifths of them singletons. Between the trimmed V and J ends, which lost 0 bases and 12 bases, there was a span of 9 bases. This CDR3 region has 11 residues. The germline V gene has CDR1 GTSNPN and CDR2 SVGIG (reference sequence). In the case of this clone: Its antigen is currently unknown.

Mismatch repair deficiency was confirmed in all patients, by PCR or immunohistochemistry. TCR sequencing covered three patients who responded to pembrolizumab. The genes are TRBV30 and TRBJ2-1; D is undetermined. This clonotype was obtained from an adult with mismatch repair-deficient cancer. Material: peripheral blood, obtained 2 weeks after starting pembrolizumab. Here the CDR3 DNA reads TGTGCCTGGAGTGTAGGTAAGGTGCAGTTCTTC. Protein product: CAWSVGKVQFF.